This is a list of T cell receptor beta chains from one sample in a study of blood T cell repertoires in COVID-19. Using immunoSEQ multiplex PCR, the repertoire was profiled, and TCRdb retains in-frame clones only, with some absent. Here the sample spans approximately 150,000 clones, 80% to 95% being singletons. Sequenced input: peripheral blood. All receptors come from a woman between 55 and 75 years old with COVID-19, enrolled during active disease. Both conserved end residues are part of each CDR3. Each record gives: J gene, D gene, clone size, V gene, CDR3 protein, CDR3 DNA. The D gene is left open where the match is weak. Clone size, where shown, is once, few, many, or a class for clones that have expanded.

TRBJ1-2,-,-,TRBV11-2,CASSYGGNYGYTF,TGTGCCAGCAGCTATGGAGGGAACTATGGCTACACCTTC
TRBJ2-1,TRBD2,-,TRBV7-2,CASSATQRGLAGSEQFF,TGTGCCAGCAGCGCCACCCAGAGGGGACTAGCGGGTTCCGAGCAGTTCTTC
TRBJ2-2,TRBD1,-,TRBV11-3,CASSLGPTGGNPGELFF,TGTGCCAGCAGCTTAGGCCCGACAGGGGGTAATCCCGGGGAGCTGTTTTTT
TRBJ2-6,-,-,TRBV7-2,CASSLDSSGANVLTF,TGTGCCAGCAGCCTCGACAGCTCTGGGGCCAACGTCCTGACTTTC
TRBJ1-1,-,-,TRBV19,CASSHLPEGNTEAFF,TGTGCCAGTAGCCACCTCCCGGAGGGAAACACTGAAGCTTTCTTT
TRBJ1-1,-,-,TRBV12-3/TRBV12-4,CASSFTGTEAFF,TGTGCCAGCAGTTTCACGGGTACTGAAGCTTTCTTT
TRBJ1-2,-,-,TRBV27,CASSFRGQANYGYTF,TGTGCCAGCAGTTTCCGAGGTCAAGCTAACTATGGCTACACCTTC
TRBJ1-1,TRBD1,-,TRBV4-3,CASSRLGQGNTEAFF,TGCGCCAGCAGCCGCTTGGGACAGGGTAACACTGAAGCTTTCTTT
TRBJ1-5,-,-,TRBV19,CASSSQGLGRQPQHF,TGTGCCAGTAGCTCGCAGGGGTTGGGTCGTCAGCCCCAGCATTTT
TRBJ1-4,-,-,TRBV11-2,CASSSRVRGLAEKLFF,TGTGCCAGCAGCTCCCGGGTCAGGGGATTAGCTGAAAAACTGTTTTTT
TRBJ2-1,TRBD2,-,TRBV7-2,CASSRLAGNEQFF,TGTGCCAGCAGCAGACTAGCGGGGAATGAGCAGTTCTTC
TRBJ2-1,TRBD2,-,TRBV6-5,CASSLTSGGVNEQFF,TGTGCCAGCAGTCTCACTAGCGGGGGAGTCAATGAGCAGTTCTTC
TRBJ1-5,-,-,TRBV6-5,CASKRTAGNQPQHF,TGTGCCAGCAAAAGGACAGCCGGCAATCAGCCCCAGCATTTT
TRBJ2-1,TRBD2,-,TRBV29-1,CSGGENYNEQFF,TGCAGTGGGGGGGAAAACTACAATGAGCAGTTCTTC
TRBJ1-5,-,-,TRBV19,CASSIGSGNQPQHF,TGTGCCAGTAGTATAGGTTCAGGGAATCAGCCCCAGCATTTT
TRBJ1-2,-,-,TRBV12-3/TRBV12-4,CASSLGTLYGYTF,TGTGCCAGCAGTTTAGGGACACTCTATGGCTACACCTTC
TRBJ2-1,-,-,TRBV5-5,CASRGSGDNEQFF,TGTGCCAGCAGAGGGAGTGGGGACAATGAGCAGTTCTTC
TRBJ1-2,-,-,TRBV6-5,CASSRRENYGYTF,TGTGCCAGCAGTCGGAGAGAAAACTATGGCTACACCTTC
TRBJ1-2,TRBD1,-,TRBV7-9,CASSLVQGASGYTF,TGTGCCAGCAGCTTAGTGCAGGGGGCTAGTGGCTACACCTTC
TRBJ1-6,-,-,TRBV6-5,CASSSRDSRSSPLHF,TGTGCCAGCAGTTCCCGGGACTCGAGGAGTTCACCCCTCCACTTT
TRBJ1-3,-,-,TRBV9,CASSVGGAGNTIYF,TGTGCCAGCAGCGTAGGGGGAGCCGGAAACACCATATATTTT
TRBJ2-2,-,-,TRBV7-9,CASSPGMNTGELFF,TGTGCCAGCAGCCCAGGGATGAACACCGGGGAGCTGTTTTTT
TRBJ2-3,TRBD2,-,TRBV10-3,CAISTTSGGTNTQYF,TGTGCCATCAGTACGACTAGCGGGGGAACGAATACGCAGTATTTT
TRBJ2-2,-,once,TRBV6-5,CASSWDTAGTGELFF,TGTGCCAGCAGTTGGGACACAGCCGGAACCGGGGAGCTGTTTTTT
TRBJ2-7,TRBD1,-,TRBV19,CASRPGQGLYEQYF,TGTGCCAGTAGACCGGGACAGGGGCTCTACGAGCAGTACTTC
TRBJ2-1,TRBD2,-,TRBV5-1,CASSLGTSGGVTEQFF,TGCGCCAGCAGCTTGGGGACTAGCGGGGGTGTAACTGAGCAGTTCTTC
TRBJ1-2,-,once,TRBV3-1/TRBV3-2,CASSQDRSGGRVHTF,TGTGCCAGCAGCCAAGACAGATCGGGGGGCAGGGTCCACACCTTC
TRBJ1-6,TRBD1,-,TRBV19,CASSPRGFGTGGDSPLHF,TGTGCCAGTAGTCCCCGGGGGTTCGGGACAGGGGGAGATTCACCCCTCCACTTT
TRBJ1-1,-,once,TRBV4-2,CASSRPASNTEAFF,TGTGCCAGCAGCCGCCCAGCTAGTAACACTGAAGCTTTCTTT
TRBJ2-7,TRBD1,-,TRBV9,CASSVGTGGLYEQYF,TGTGCCAGCAGCGTAGGTACAGGGGGGCTCTACGAGCAGTACTTC
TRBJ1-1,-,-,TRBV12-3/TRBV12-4,CASSFQSNTEAFF,TGTGCCAGCAGTTTCCAGTCGAACACTGAAGCTTTCTTT
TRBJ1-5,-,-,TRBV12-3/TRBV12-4,CASSLRGQPQHF,TGTGCCAGCAGTTTAAGGGGTCAGCCCCAGCATTTT
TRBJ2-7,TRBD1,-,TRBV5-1,CASSSWSGQGSYEQYF,TGCGCCAGCAGCTCTTGGTCGGGACAGGGTTCCTACGAGCAGTACTTC
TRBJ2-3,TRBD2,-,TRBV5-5,CASSFSGGGSTDTQYF,TGTGCCAGCAGCTTTTCGGGAGGAGGGAGCACAGATACGCAGTATTTT
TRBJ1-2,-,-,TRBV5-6,CASSIGTLESYGYTF,TGTGCCAGCAGCATTGGGACACTTGAGTCCTATGGCTACACCTTC
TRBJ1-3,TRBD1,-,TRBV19,CAIGTGGNIWENTIYF,TGTGCCATCGGGACAGGGGGCAACATCTGGGAAAACACCATATATTTT
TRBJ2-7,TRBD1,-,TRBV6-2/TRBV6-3,CASSPGTAHEQYF,TGTGCCAGCAGCCCCGGGACAGCACACGAGCAGTACTTC
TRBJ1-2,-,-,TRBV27,CASGRTELYGYTF,TGTGCCAGCGGTAGGACAGAACTCTATGGCTACACCTTC
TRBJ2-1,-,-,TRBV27,CASSPSGLANNEQFF,TGTGCCAGCAGTCCTTCGGGACTGGCAAACAATGAGCAGTTCTTC
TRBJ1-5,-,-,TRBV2,CASSGQVVNQPQHF,TGTGCCAGCAGTGGACAGGTAGTCAATCAGCCCCAGCATTTT
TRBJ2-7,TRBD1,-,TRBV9,CASSISPGTVTYEQYF,TGTGCCAGCAGCATAAGCCCCGGGACAGTGACCTACGAGCAGTACTTC
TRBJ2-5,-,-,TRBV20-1,CSAIQETQYF,TGCAGTGCTATACAAGAGACCCAGTACTTC
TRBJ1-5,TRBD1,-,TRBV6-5,CASRGAGGTPQHF,TGTGCCAGCAGGGGCGCAGGGGGCACGCCCCAGCATTTT
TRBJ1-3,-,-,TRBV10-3,CATQEGRGSGNTIYF,TGTGCCACCCAGGAGGGGCGCGGGTCTGGAAACACCATATATTTT
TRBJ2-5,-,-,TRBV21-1,CASCTDGTLETQYF,TGTGCCAGCTGTACCGATGGGACTTTAGAGACCCAGTACTTC
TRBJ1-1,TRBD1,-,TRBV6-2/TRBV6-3,CASSYGQATEAFF,TGTGCCAGCAGTTATGGACAGGCAACTGAAGCTTTCTTT
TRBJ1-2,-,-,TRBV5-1,CASSFSRDDMYGYTF,TGCGCCAGCAGCTTTTCTCGAGACGACATGTATGGCTACACCTTC
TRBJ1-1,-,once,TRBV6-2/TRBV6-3,CASSSPAGPNTEAFF,TGTGCCAGCAGTTCACCCGCGGGGCCGAACACTGAAGCTTTCTTT
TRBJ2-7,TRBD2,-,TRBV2,CASIKGLARHEQYF,TGTGCCAGCATAAAAGGACTAGCTCGCCACGAGCAGTACTTC
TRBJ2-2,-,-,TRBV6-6,CASRGGPGAGELFF,TGTGCCAGCAGAGGAGGACCTGGGGCCGGGGAGCTGTTTTTT
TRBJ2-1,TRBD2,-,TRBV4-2,CASSQGVAGGSYNEQFF,TGTGCCAGCAGCCAAGGAGTAGCGGGGGGTTCCTACAATGAGCAGTTCTTC
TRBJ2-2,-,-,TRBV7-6,CASTTGVPNTGELFF,TGTGCCAGCACCACGGGGGTCCCCAACACCGGGGAGCTGTTTTTT
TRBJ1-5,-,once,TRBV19,CASRSGFNQPQHF,TGTGCCAGTAGATCAGGGTTCAATCAGCCCCAGCATTTT
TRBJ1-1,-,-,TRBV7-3,CASTETIDRQNTEAFF,TGTGCCAGCACCGAAACGATCGACAGACAGAACACTGAAGCTTTCTTT
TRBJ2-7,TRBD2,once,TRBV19,CASSRGTSGPSSYEQYF,TGTGCCAGTAGCCGCGGGACTAGCGGACCGAGCTCCTACGAGCAGTACTTC